The present TCR beta chain was sequenced within a study of T-cell reconstitution after alpha-beta-depleted transplantation in children. General observations from the study: Surviving recipient T cells and thymic progenitors produced the high day-60 TCRbeta diversity seen in some patients. T-cell numbers and diversity, one year after transplant, stemmed largely from T cells that were newly produced.

Remarks on this clonotype: Its antigen is not known.

Unique molecular identifiers were incorporated into the prepared TCRbeta library. TCRdb independently ran MiXCR on the PCR reads; one entry per CDR3 protein. The sample has hundreds of thousands of distinct CDR3 sequences; 13% are singletons. This CDR3 is built from 14 residues. The gene calls are TRBV21-1 and TRBJ2-4. TRBV21-1 is marked as a pseudogene. This receptor was obtained from a girl aged 2 to 9 with congenital amegakaryocytic thrombocytopenia, due to receive a stem cell transplant. Material: PBMCs, obtained before TCRalphabeta/CD19-depleted stem cell transplant. The CDR3 DNA reads TGTGCCAGCAGCAGGCGTAAAGCCAAAAACATTCAGTACTTC. Amino acids: CASSRRKAKNIQYF.